This T cell receptor beta chain was identified during a study of OX40 agonist ivuxolimab in advanced cancers. The CDR3 has 14 residues. Germline assignment: CDR1 SGHAT and CDR2 FQNNGV. About this clone itself: One end of the junction fails to match germline, which may point to a read error.

The method was immunoSEQ multiplex PCR; TCRdb's version includes in-frame clones alone and lacks a portion of them. The sample includes about 71,000 clones, about nine tenths of them seen just once. This receptor was taken from an adult with an advanced solid tumor such as melanoma, head and neck, liver or kidney cancer. The chain recombines TRBV11-2 with TRBJ1-2; D is possibly TRBD1 (5 bases). Sequenced material: CD4+ or CD8+ T cells sorted from blood, taken in a trial of the OX40 agonist ivuxolimab. This CDR3 is CAGSLGRADYGYTF. As DNA, the CDR3 is TGTGCCGGCAGCTTAGGCAGGGCGGACTATGGCTACACCTTC.